The next 25 T cell receptor beta chains were all read from a single sample in a study of T-cell reconstitution after alpha-beta-depleted transplantation in children. A TCRbeta library incorporating unique molecular identifiers was prepared. TCRdb re-called the PCR reads through MiXCR, storing one row per CDR3 protein. The data hold 500,000 to 750,000 distinct CDR3 sequences, with approximately 12% observed a single time. The sequencing used PBMCs, mostly from graft donor cells, collected 360 days after TCRalphabeta/CD19-depleted stem cell transplant. All receptors come from a male patient younger than 18 who had a stem cell transplant for acute myeloid leukemia, so the T cells may come from the graft donor.

This clonotype was picked up a small number of times. This chain joins TRBV15 and TRBJ2-7; 7 nucleotides align to TRBD1. The CDR3 length is 14 residues. V shed 5 bases and J 1 base; nucleotides not matched to a gene: 5. Germline V gives CDR1 LNHNV, CDR2 YYDKDF (reference sequence). DNA for the CDR3: TGTGCCACCAGCCGGGTCAGGGGGTCCTACGAGCAGTACTTC. Protein sequence: CATSRVRGSYEQYF. Full variable domain (missing parts from reference TRBV15 and TRBJ2-7): DAMVIQNPRYQVTQFGKPVTLSCSQTLNHNVMYWYQQKSSQAPKLLFHYYDKDFNNEADTPDNFQSRRPNTSFCFLDIRSPGLGDTAMYLCATSRVRGSYEQYFGPGTRLTVT.

The table lists this clonotype with many counts. CDR3 sequence (DNA): TGCAGCGTTGTATTTCGAAACGAGCAGTACTTC. Amino acid sequence: CSVVFRNEQYF. J is TRBJ2-7 and V is TRBV29-1; D is undetermined. CDR3 length: 11 amino acids. V lost 4 bases to trimming and J lost 5 bases, with 9 bases between them. Per the germline V gene, CDR1 is SQVTM and CDR2 is ANQGSEA.

Ten or more counts support this clonotype. In DNA form, the CDR3 reads TGTGCCAGTAGAAATACAGGGGCCTACAATGAGCAGTTCTTC. This encodes CASRNTGAYNEQFF. The J gene is TRBJ2-1, the V gene TRBV19; 7 nucleotides align to TRBD1. The CDR3 has 14 amino acids. Germline-derived CDR1 and CDR2 are LNHDA and SQIVND (reference sequence). The V gene end was trimmed by 6 bases and the J gene end by 2 bases; junction bases not matched to a gene: 4. Full variable domain (missing parts from reference TRBV19 and TRBJ2-1): DGGITQSPKYLFRKEGQNVTLSCEQNLNHDAMYWYRQDPGQGLRLIYYSQIVNDFQKGDIAEGYSVSREKKESFPLTVTSAQKNPTAFYLCASRNTGAYNEQFFGPGTRLTVL.

The chain has TRBV6-2 or TRBV6-3 and TRBJ2-7, with 8 bases aligning to TRBD2. The CDR3 consists of 14 residues. V gave up 6 bases and J gave up 0 bases; unmatched junction bases: 4. CDR1 and CDR2 from the germline V gene are MNHEY and SVGEGT. DNA for the CDR3: TGTGCCAGCAGCCCCGGGGGGGGCTCCTACGAGCAGTACTTC. Translation gives CASSPGGGSYEQYF.

This clonotype was observed a handful of times. The chain joins TRBV7-9 to TRBJ2-1; D may match TRBD1 or TRBD2 (7 bases each). The CDR3 runs to 17 residues. V shed 10 bases and J shed 4 bases, with 26 bases lying between them. Germline CDR1 is SEHNR and CDR2 is FQNEAQ (reference sequence). CDR3 amino acids: CATRQKGRDRVYNEQFF. The DNA for the CDR3 is TGTGCCACCAGACAGAAAGGGAGGGACAGAGTATACAATGAGCAGTTCTTC.

This clonotype was seen only a few times. Here the CDR3 omits its conserved ending phenylalanine or tryptophan, so a read error is the likely source. The chain couples TRBV7-2 to TRBJ2-7, with 7 bases that match TRBD2. CDR1 SGHTA and CDR2 FQGNSA come from the germline V gene. With 2 bases clipped from V and 3 bases from J, the junction kept 7 bases outside the gene matches. The CDR3 consists of 15 residues. The DNA of the CDR3 is TGTGCCAGCAGCTTACTCGGCGGGAGAGTCTACGAGCAGTACCTC. Translated, it gives CASSLLGGRVYEQYL.

The sample holds many counts of this clonotype. V usage is TRBV28 and J usage is TRBJ2-1, with D possibly matching TRBD2 (5 bases). Germline lookup yields CDR1 MDHEN and CDR2 SYDVKM. The CDR3 consists of 14 residues. Trimming took off 3 bases at V and 2 bases at J, with 8 bases between the two ends. In nucleotides, the CDR3 is TGTGCCAGCAGTTTGAGGGCGGCCTACAATGAGCAGTTCTTC. It encodes CASSLRAAYNEQFF.

This clonotype was seen repeatedly, ten times or more. The V and J genes are TRBV12-3 or TRBV12-4 and TRBJ2-1; TRBD2 matches at 8 bases. The CDR3 runs 16 residues. The junction had 8 bases not matched to a gene; V was cut back by 3 bases and J by 4 bases. The CDR3 region is CASSFPGLADYNEQFF. CDR3 nucleotide sequence: TGTGCCAGCAGTTTTCCCGGACTAGCAGATTACAATGAGCAGTTCTTC.

This clonotype has a count of ten or more. The chain uses TRBV28 and TRBJ2-7; D perhaps matches TRBD1 (5 bases). Germline V gene sequence: CDR1 MDHEN, CDR2 SYDVKM. This CDR3 contains 13 residues. With 3 bases removed from V and 3 bases from J, the gap between germline ends came to 9 bases. CDR3: CASSFHDSYEQYF. CDR3 coding DNA: TGTGCCAGCAGTTTCCACGACAGCTACGAGCAGTACTTC.

This clonotype turned up a few times. The V gene is TRBV4-3, the J gene TRBJ2-5; D perhaps matches TRBD2 (7 bases). The germline V gene encodes CDR1 LGHNA and CDR2 YSLEER. The CDR3 totals 17 residues. The ends were cut back, 4 bases at V and 2 bases at J, with 20 bases in the middle. CDR3 DNA sequence: TGCGCCAGCAGCCCCCAAGAGGCGGGGGCAGGTCAAGAGACCCAGTACTTC. Its protein product is CASSPQEAGAGQETQYF.

This clonotype was found many times. CDR3 protein: CASSQDHPPHGGTDTQYF. For the CDR3, the DNA is TGCGCCAGCAGCCAAGATCACCCCCCCCACGGGGGGACAGATACGCAGTATTTT. V and J are TRBV4-3 and TRBJ2-3, with 7 bases fitting TRBD2. Trimming cost V 0 bases and J 3 bases; bases outside gene matches: 12. The CDR3 has 18 residues. Germline CDR1 reads LGHNA; CDR2 reads YSLEER.

V usage is TRBV2 and J usage is TRBJ1-4, with D tentatively TRBD1 (5 bases). CDR1 and CDR2 (germline): SNHLY, FYNNEI. The CDR3 has 13 residues. Trimming pared 4 bases from V and 7 bases from J, leaving 10 bases between. The CDR3 DNA sequence: TGTGCCAGCAGTGGTCAGGGTACTGAAAAACTGTTTTTT. Translated, it gives CASSGQGTEKLFF.

This clonotype turned up a few times. The chain combines TRBV9 with TRBJ2-5, with 9 bases matching TRBD1. This CDR3 contains 16 residues. Unmatched junction bases numbered 6, after V lost 0 bases and J lost 3 bases. Germline assignment: CDR1 SGDLS and CDR2 YYNGEE. CDR3 bases: TGTGCCAGCAGCGTAGTGTCCGGGACAGGGAAAGAGACCCAGTACTTC. It yields the protein CASSVVSGTGKETQYF. Using reference TRBV9 and TRBJ2-5 for the parts outside the CDR3, the full variable domain is DSGVTQTPKHLITATGQRVTLRCSPRSGDLSVYWYQQSLDQGLQFLIQYYNGEERAKGNILERFSAQQFPDLHSELNLSSLELGDSALYFCASSVVSGTGKETQYFGPGTRLLVL.

This clonotype showed up just a few times. The chain couples TRBV29-1 to TRBJ2-3; TRBD1 or TRBD2 may be the D gene (5 bases each). Germline V gene sequence: CDR1 SQVTM, CDR2 ANQGSEA. The CDR3 covers 15 residues. Trimming left V 3 bases short and J 0 bases short, with 13 bases between. The CDR3 spells CSVETGRVSTDTQYF. In DNA form, the CDR3 reads TGCAGCGTTGAGACGGGGCGAGTCAGCACAGATACGCAGTATTTT.

V is TRBV5-1 and J is TRBJ2-1, with 15 bases fitting TRBD2. The CDR3 loop spans 17 amino acids. Germline lookup yields CDR1 SGHRS and CDR2 YFSETQ. The V segment lost 4 bases and the J segment 7 bases; nucleotides outside the gene matches: 9. The CDR3 nucleotides read TGCGCCAGCAGCCTGGACAGGACTAGCGGGAGGGCAAATGAGCAGTTCTTC. Protein: CASSLDRTSGRANEQFF.

The V gene is TRBV24-1, the J gene TRBJ2-1; no reliable D call. Germline assignment: CDR1 KGHDR and CDR2 SFDVKD. With 2 bases removed from V and 9 bases from J, the gap between germline ends came to 13 bases. The CDR3 spans 14 residues. The CDR3, as DNA: TGTGCCACCAGTGATTCGTCTCTGGCGCCTGAGCAGTTCTTC. Its translation: CATSDSSLAPEQFF.

This chain joins TRBV7-2 and TRBJ2-1; D perhaps matches TRBD2 (6 bases). The V gene lost 5 bases and the J gene lost 6 bases, with 20 bases spanning the gap. The CDR3 is made up of 16 amino acids. In germline, CDR1 is SGHTA, CDR2 FQGNSA. CDR3 sequence reads: CASSRRGGSGGNEQFF. CDR3 nucleotide sequence: TGTGCCAGCAGCAGGAGAGGAGGGAGTGGTGGCAATGAGCAGTTCTTC.

This chain links TRBV30 with TRBJ2-5, with 11 nucleotides matching TRBD2. Looked up from germline, CDR1 is GTSNPN and CDR2 is SVGIG (reference sequence). CDR3 size: 14 residues. The V and J ends lost 3 bases and 5 bases, in that order; junction bases with no gene match: 5. The CDR3, as DNA: TGTGCCTGGAGCGGGGCTAGCGGGAGGGAGACCCAGTACTTC. It codes for CAWSGASGRETQYF.

The V gene is TRBV4-3, the J gene TRBJ2-7; 10 nucleotides agree with TRBD2. This CDR3 contains 15 residues. V gave up 1 base and J gave up 2 bases; unmatched junction bases: 2. Germline V lookup: CDR1 LGHNA, CDR2 YSLEER. CDR3 in DNA: TGCGCCAGCAGCCAAGCTGGGACTAGCGCCTACGAGCAGTACTTC. Its protein is CASSQAGTSAYEQYF.

This sequence joins TRBV5-1 and TRBJ2-7; 10 bases align to TRBD2. The CDR3 extends over 18 amino acids. The V gene end was trimmed by 0 bases and the J gene end by 2 bases; junction bases not matched to a gene: 11. Germline V gives CDR1 SGHRS, CDR2 YFSETQ. CDR3 residues: CASSLGVFLAGVPYEQYF. The CDR3 nucleotides are TGCGCCAGCAGCTTGGGTGTGTTCCTAGCGGGAGTTCCCTACGAGCAGTACTTC.

The rearrangement uses TRBV4-2 and TRBJ2-1; TRBD2 matches 9 bases. The trim removed 4 bases at V and 4 bases at J, leaving 11 bases unmatched. Germline loops: CDR1 LGHNA, CDR2 YNFKEQ. The CDR3 spans 17 residues. The CDR3 spells CASSPGGLAGSYNEQFF. DNA for the CDR3: TGTGCCAGCAGCCCGGGGGGGCTAGCGGGATCATACAATGAGCAGTTCTTC.

There are a few counts of this clonotype. The chain joins TRBV12-3 or TRBV12-4 to TRBJ2-1; 7 bases agree with TRBD2. The CDR3 sequence is 16 residues long. The junction had 16 bases not matched to a gene; V was cut back by 5 bases and J by 9 bases. Here the CDR3 DNA reads TGTGCCAGCAGTCCTCTCAGAGGCGGGAGTGTAGCTGAGCAGTTCTTC. It is translated as CASSPLRGGSVAEQFF.

The CDR3 nucleotides read TGTGCCAGCAGGTGGACAGGGGGCTGGAACACTGAAGCTTTCTTT. This encodes CASRWTGGWNTEAFF. The rearrangement joins TRBV12-3 or TRBV12-4 to TRBJ1-1; 11 nucleotides line up with TRBD1. The CDR3 loop spans 15 amino acids. V trimming: 6 bases; J trimming: 1 base; junction bases outside the gene matches: 4.

This clonotype showed up just a few times. The J gene is TRBJ2-7, the V gene TRBV7-2; the match to TRBD2 covers 7 bases. The length of the CDR3 is 15 residues. The V gene end was trimmed by 1 base and the J gene end by 1 base; junction bases not matched to a gene: 4. Per germline, CDR1 SGHTA and CDR2 FQGNSA. CDR3 nucleotide sequence: TGTGCCAGCAGCTTAGGGGTACTAGCGTCCTACGAGCAGTACTTC. Residues: CASSLGVLASYEQYF.

This sequence joins TRBV30 and TRBJ2-4, with no clear D. Germline values: CDR1 GTSNPN, CDR2 SVGIG (reference sequence). CDR3 length: 16 residues. The germline V and J ends were trimmed by 0 bases and 1 base, with 13 bases remaining between them. CDR3 residues: CAWSVSRLWAKNIQYF. Written as DNA, the CDR3 is TGTGCCTGGAGTGTATCACGTCTTTGGGCCAAAAACATTCAGTACTTC. Full variable domain (missing parts from reference TRBV30 and TRBJ2-4): SQTIHQWPATLVQPVGSPLSLECTVEGTSNPNLYWYRQAAGRGLQLLFYSVGIGQISSEVPQNLSASRPQDRQFILSSKKLLLSDSGFYLCAWSVSRLWAKNIQYFGAGTRLSVL.